Below, 15 T cell receptor beta chains from the same sample are listed, as sequenced in a study of the immune and genomic landscape of osteosarcoma. The data were produced by immunoSEQ multiplex PCR, yet TCRdb's version contains in-frame clones alone and is incomplete. The table records roughly 1,500 clones, 60% to 70% of them present only once. Sequenced sample: primary tumor tissue from the T10 vertebra. The origin of the receptors is a man aged 18 to 35 with osteosarcoma.

This clone appeared a few times. V is TRBV7-9 and J is TRBJ2-7, with 11 bases that match TRBD2. The length of the CDR3 is 15 residues. V shed 5 bases and J 3 bases; nucleotides not matched to a gene: 6. Germline V CDR1 and CDR2: SEHNR, FQNEAQ (reference sequence). The CDR3 protein is CASSRPSGGYYEQYF. In nucleotides, the CDR3 is TGTGCCAGCAGCCGCCCTAGCGGGGGGTACTACGAGCAGTACTTC.

The rearrangement joins TRBV27 to TRBJ1-1, with a possible D match to TRBD1 (5 bases). Germline V lookup: CDR1 MNHEY, CDR2 SMNVEV (reference sequence). Trimming cost V 5 bases and J 5 bases, with 15 bases left between them. The CDR3 length is 14 residues. The DNA of the CDR3 is TGTGCCAGCAGTCTTATAGAAGGGGTAACTGAAGCTTTCTTT. Its translation: CASSLIEGVTEAFF.

The genes are TRBV7-9 and TRBJ2-1; 10 nucleotides match TRBD2. Germline trimming cut 2 bases from V and 2 bases from J; bases unmatched to any gene: 3. Germline CDR1 is SEHNR and CDR2 is FQNEAQ (reference sequence). This CDR3 region has 16 residues. In DNA form, the CDR3 reads TGTGCCAGCAGCTTACGAACTAGCGGGACCTACAATGAGCAGTTCTTC. Translated: CASSLRTSGTYNEQFF.

The chain has TRBV19 and TRBJ1-2; 10 bases align to TRBD1. The germline V gene encodes CDR1 LNHDA and CDR2 SQIVND (reference sequence). This CDR3 is 16 amino acids long. V lost 5 bases, J lost 5 bases, and 11 bases stayed unmatched. The CDR3 here is CASSAGRQGATYGYTF. CDR3 coding DNA: TGTGCCAGTAGTGCCGGACGACAGGGGGCGACGTATGGCTACACCTTC.

A few counts support this clone. The chain employs TRBV12-1 and TRBJ1-5; the table gives TRBD1 as D, unverified against the DNA. TRBV12-1 is a pseudogene segment. The CDR3 extends over 16 amino acids. For the CDR3, the DNA is TGTGCCAGCAGCCAACCATATCGACAGGGCGGGCAGCCCCAGCATTTT. The encoded protein is CASSQPYRQGGQPQHF.

The chain is built from TRBV5-4 and TRBJ2-1; D not certain. The CDR3 spans 14 residues. V lost 4 bases, J lost 5 bases, and 13 bases lay in between. CDR1 and CDR2 (germline): SGHNT, YYREEE (reference sequence). CDR3 bases: TGTGCCAGCAGCCCCCGCCTCACCAACAATGAGCAGTTCTTC. As protein: CASSPRLTNNEQFF.

The chain has TRBV10-2 and TRBJ1-2; D remains ambiguous. The V and J ends lost 7 bases and 9 bases respectively, with 6 bases between them. The CDR3 loop spans 9 amino acids. Germline V lookup: CDR1 WSHSY, CDR2 SAAADI. The CDR3 DNA sequence: TGCGCCAGCATGAGGAGCTACACCTTC. This encodes CASMRSYTF.

This clone has only a few counts. Because the CDR3's place on the DNA is in doubt, the DNA is left out and the CDR3 is given as listed by TCRdb. V and J are TRBV5-4 and TRBJ1-6. Germline V CDR1 and CDR2: SGHNT, YYREEE (reference sequence). The CDR3 spans 14 amino acids, including both terminal residues. The CDR3 reads CASFGEGGKTPLHF.

The chain recombines TRBV6-1 with TRBJ1-5; TRBD1 matches at 9 bases. V was pared by 8 bases and J by 5 bases, with 4 bases of the junction left unmatched. Looked up from germline, CDR1 is MNHNS and CDR2 is SASEGT. The CDR3 contains 13 residues. In DNA, the CDR3 is TGTGCCAGCGGGGACAGGGCCCATCAGCCCCAGCATTTT. Encoded protein: CASGDRAHQPQHF.

The chain combines TRBV29-1 with TRBJ2-7; D is unclear. CDR3 length equals 17 residues. V shed 5 bases and J shed 2 bases, with 25 bases lying between them. Germline V gene data show CDR1 as SQVTM and CDR2 as ANQGSEA. The CDR3 nucleotides are TGCAGCGTTTTCCTCTCTTCCTGGCCGGGTCGAGCCTACGAGCAGTACTTC. Translating it yields CSVFLSSWPGRAYEQYF.

This clone was seen more than once but under ten times. The J gene is TRBJ1-5, the V gene TRBV2, with D hard to call. The germline gives CDR1 SNHLY, CDR2 FYNNEI. CDR3 length equals 13 residues. Trimming removed 7 bases at V and 3 bases at J, with 10 bases between. CDR3 nucleotide sequence: TGTGCCAGCACTGTCCGGTACAATCAGCCCCAGCATTTT. It is translated as CASTVRYNQPQHF.

This clone turned up a few times. The J gene is TRBJ1-6, the V gene TRBV7-9; D is ambiguous. Trimming took 0 bases from V and 10 from J, leaving 13 bases between them. Germline-derived CDR1 and CDR2 are SEHNR and FQNEAQ (reference sequence). There are 15 residues in the CDR3. Here the CDR3 reads CASSLAAGRRSPLHF. The CDR3 nucleotides read TGTGCCAGCAGCTTAGCTGCGGGAAGACGCTCACCCCTCCACTTT.

In nucleotides, the CDR3 is TGTGCCAGCAGCCGCCCCGGCGATAATTCACCCCTCCACTTT. This codes for CASSRPGDNSPLHF. V and J are TRBV5-4 and TRBJ1-6, with no clear D. This CDR3 comprises 14 residues. Germline assignment: CDR1 SGHNT and CDR2 YYREEE (reference sequence). V dropped 4 bases and J dropped 5 bases, with 10 bases sitting between them.

V and J are TRBV28 and TRBJ2-1, with D tentatively TRBD2 (7 bases). Trimming pared 10 bases from V and 5 bases from J, leaving 18 bases between. In germline, CDR1 is MDHEN, CDR2 SYDVKM. This CDR3 has 14 residues. CDR3 sequence: CAITKGGANNEQFF. Here the CDR3 DNA reads TGTGCCATCACAAAGGGGGGGGCAAACAATGAGCAGTTCTTC.

V is TRBV11-1 and J is TRBJ1-2; 9 bases line up with TRBD1. V gave up 2 bases and J gave up 8 bases; unmatched junction bases: 9. This CDR3 is 15 amino acids long. Germline V gene lookup returns CDR1 SGHAT and CDR2 FQDESV (reference sequence). The CDR3 DNA follows: TGTGCCAGCAGCTTAAGGGACAGGGAAGTTTGGGGCTACACCTTC. Residues: CASSLRDREVWGYTF.